This T cell receptor beta chain was retrieved from a study of T cell responses to AZD1222 COVID-19 vaccine. TCRdb's copy holds only in-frame clones and misses some; the assay was immunoSEQ multiplex PCR. The sample consists of 120,000 to 150,000 clones, approximately 90% of them appearing once. The CDR3 loop spans 12 amino acids. CDR1 is MDHEN and CDR2 is SYDVKM in the germline V gene. Trimming took 7 bases from V and 11 from J, leaving 18 bases between them. Remarks on this clone: Its antigen is still unknown.

Findings and caveats of the study: Among the donors, most were white British and more were female, and clonal diversity was possibly underestimated. Repertoire sampling happened only post peak T cell response. Reportedly, close to half of spike-specific TCRs are directed against unmutated variant regions.

The sample in question was peripheral blood, obtained 28 days after the second AZD1222 dose. The chain links TRBV28 to TRBJ2-7; D gene unclear. The receptor was derived from an adult who received the AZD1222 COVID-19 vaccine. CDR3 protein: CASNPRQETKYF. The CDR3 DNA follows: TGTGCCAGCAACCCGCGGCAGGAAACCAAGTACTTC.